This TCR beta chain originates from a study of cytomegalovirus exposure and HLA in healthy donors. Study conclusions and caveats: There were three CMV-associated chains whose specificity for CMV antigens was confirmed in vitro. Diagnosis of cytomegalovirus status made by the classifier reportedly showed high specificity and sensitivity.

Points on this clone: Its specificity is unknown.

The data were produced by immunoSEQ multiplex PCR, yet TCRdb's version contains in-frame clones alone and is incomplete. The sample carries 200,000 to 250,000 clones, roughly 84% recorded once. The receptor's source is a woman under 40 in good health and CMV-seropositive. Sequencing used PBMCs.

CDR3 coding DNA: TGTGCCAGCAGCTTGTCAGGTTTTTCCTACGAGCAGTACTTC. Residues: CASSLSGFSYEQYF. This chain connects TRBV7-2 to TRBJ2-7, with unresolved D. Germline lookup yields CDR1 SGHTA and CDR2 FQGNSA. The V and J ends lost 3 bases and 1 base respectively, with 10 bases between them. The CDR3 covers 14 residues.